Detailed here is one T cell receptor (beta chain). The target antigen is unknown. Trimming at V came to 4 bases and at J to 3 bases, leaving 5 bases not matched to a gene. CDR3 length equals 15 residues. Germline-derived CDR1 and CDR2 are KGHSH and LQKENI. With 60 Vbeta and 13 Jbeta primers, the PCR was carried out. Here immunoSEQ multiplex PCR was the method, and the copy in TCRdb shows in-frame clones only, minus some. The sample has 180,000 or so clones, around 79% seen once. The data are from a study of cytomegalovirus exposure and HLA in healthy donors. Study results and limitations: Information on immune exposure was restricted to one variable (CMV serostatus). In most subjects, TCR beta sequences reportedly gave accurate predictions of HLA-A and HLA-B alleles. Later analysis showed most CMV-associated TCR beta chains appearing HLA-restricted. According to an earlier analysis, most TCR beta V segments yielded productive rearrangements about 87% or about 30% of the time.

This sequence joins TRBV18 and TRBJ2-7, with 11 bases identical to TRBD2. The sample consisted of PBMCs. The receptor comes from a man aged 45-60 years in good health and CMV-seropositive. CDR3 amino acids: CASSRPTSGVYEQYF. In DNA, the CDR3 is TGTGCCAGCTCACGACCGACTAGCGGGGTCTACGAGCAGTACTTC.